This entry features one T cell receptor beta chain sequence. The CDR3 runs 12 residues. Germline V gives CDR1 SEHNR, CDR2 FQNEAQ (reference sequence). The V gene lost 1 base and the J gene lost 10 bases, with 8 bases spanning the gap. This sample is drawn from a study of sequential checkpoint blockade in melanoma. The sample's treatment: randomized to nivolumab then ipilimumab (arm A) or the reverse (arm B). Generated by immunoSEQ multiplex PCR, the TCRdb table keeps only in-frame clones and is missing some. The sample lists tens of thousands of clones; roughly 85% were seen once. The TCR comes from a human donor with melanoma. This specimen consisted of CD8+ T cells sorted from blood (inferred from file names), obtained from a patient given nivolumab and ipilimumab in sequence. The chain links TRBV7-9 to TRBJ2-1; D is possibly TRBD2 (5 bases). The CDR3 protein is CASSLVGEEQFF. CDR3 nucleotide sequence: TGTGCCAGCAGCTTAGTGGGAGAAGAGCAGTTCTTC. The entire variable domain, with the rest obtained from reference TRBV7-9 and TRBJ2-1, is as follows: DTGVSQNPRHKITKRGQNVTFRCDPISEHNRLYWYRQTLGQGPEFLTYFQNEAQLEKSRLLSDRFSAERPKGSFSTLEIQRTEQGDSAMYLCASSLVGEEQFFGPGTRLTVL.